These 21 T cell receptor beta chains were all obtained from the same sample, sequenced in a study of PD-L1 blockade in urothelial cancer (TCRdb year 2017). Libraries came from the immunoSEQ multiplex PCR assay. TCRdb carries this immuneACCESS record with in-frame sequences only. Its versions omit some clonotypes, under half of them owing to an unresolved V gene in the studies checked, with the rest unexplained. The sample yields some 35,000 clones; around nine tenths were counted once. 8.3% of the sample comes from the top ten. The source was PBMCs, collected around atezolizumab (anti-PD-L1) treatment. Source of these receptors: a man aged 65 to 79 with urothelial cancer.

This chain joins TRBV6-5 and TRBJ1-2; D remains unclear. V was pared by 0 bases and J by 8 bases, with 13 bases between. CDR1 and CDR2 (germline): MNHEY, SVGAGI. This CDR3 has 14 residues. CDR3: CASSYSNLLRGYTF. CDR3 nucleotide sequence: TGTGCCAGCAGTTACTCCAACCTTTTACGGGGCTACACCTTC.

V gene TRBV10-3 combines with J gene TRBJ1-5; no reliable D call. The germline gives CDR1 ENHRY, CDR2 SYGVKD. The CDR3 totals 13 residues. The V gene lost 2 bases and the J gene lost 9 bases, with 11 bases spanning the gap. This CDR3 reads CAISERDGGPQHF. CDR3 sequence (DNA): TGTGCCATCAGTGAGCGTGACGGCGGGCCCCAGCATTTT.

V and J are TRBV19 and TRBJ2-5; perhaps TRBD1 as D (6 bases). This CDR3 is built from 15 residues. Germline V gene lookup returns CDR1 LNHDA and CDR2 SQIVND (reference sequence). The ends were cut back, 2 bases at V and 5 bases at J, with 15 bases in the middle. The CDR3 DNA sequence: TGTGCCAGTAGTATAAATGCACAGGGTAGGGAGACCCAGTACTTC. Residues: CASSINAQGRETQYF.

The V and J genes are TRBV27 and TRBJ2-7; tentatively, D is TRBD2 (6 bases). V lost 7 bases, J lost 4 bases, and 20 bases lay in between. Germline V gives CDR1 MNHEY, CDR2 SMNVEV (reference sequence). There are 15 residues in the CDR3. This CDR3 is CASTAAGREGYEQYF. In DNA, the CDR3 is TGTGCCAGCACCGCCGCTGGGCGGGAAGGATACGAGCAGTACTTC.

CDR3: CASSILHTGFGTGELFF. CDR3 DNA: TGTGCCAGTAGTATTCTGCACACAGGGTTCGGCACCGGGGAGCTGTTTTTT. V gene TRBV19 combines with J gene TRBJ2-2; D is perhaps TRBD1 (6 bases). The CDR3 runs 17 residues. Trimming removed 3 bases from V and 4 bases from J, with 18 bases in between. Germline CDR1 is LNHDA and CDR2 is SQIVND (reference sequence).

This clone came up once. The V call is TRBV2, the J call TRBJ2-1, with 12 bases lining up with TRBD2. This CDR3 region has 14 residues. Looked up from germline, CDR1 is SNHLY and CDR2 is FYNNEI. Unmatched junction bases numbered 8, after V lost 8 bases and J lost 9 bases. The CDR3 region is CASGTSGSNPEQFF. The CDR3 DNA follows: TGTGCCAGCGGGACTAGCGGGTCTAATCCTGAGCAGTTCTTC.

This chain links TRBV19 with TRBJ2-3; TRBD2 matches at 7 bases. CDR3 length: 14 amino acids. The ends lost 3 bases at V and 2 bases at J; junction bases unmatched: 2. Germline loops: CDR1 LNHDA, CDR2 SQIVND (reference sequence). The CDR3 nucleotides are TGTGCCAGTAGTATGGGGACTATCACAGATACGCAGTATTTT. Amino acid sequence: CASSMGTITDTQYF.

The CDR3 loop reads CASSAPGSTNEKLFF. The DNA for the CDR3 is TGTGCCAGCAGTGCGCCGGGGTCAACTAATGAAAAACTGTTTTTT. This chain uses TRBV6-6 with TRBJ1-4, with D unclear. The V end was cut by 5 bases, the J end by 0 bases, with 10 bases between. The CDR3 length is 15 residues. Germline loops: CDR1 MNHNY, CDR2 SVGAGI (reference sequence).

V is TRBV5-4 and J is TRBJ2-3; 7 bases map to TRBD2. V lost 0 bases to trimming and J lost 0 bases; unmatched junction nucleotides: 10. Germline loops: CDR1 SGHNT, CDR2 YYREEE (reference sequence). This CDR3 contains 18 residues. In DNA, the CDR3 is TGTGCCAGCAGCTTGGCTAGCGGAGCCGCAACTAGCACAGATACGCAGTATTTT. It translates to CASSLASGAATSTDTQYF.

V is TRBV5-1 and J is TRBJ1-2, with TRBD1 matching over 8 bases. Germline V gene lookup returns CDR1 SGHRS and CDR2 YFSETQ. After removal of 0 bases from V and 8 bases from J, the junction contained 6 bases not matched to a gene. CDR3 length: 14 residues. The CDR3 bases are TGCGCCAGCAGCTTGGACGGACAGGGCCGCGGCTACACCTTC. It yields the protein CASSLDGQGRGYTF. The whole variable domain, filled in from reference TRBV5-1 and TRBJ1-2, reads KAGVTQTPRYLIKTRGQQVTLSCSPISGHRSVSWYQQTPGQGLQFLFEYFSETQRNKGNFPGRFSGRQFSNSRSEMNVSTLELGDSALYLCASSLDGQGRGYTFGSGTRLTVV.

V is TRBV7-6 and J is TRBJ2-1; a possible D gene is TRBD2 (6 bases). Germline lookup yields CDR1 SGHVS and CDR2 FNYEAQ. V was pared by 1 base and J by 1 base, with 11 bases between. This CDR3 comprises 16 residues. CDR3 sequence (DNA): TGTGCCAGCAGCTTAGAGGTAGCGGAATCCTACAATGAGCAGTTCTTC. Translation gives CASSLEVAESYNEQFF. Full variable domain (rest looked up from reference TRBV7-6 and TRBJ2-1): GAGVSQSPRYKVTKRGQDVALRCDPISGHVSLYWYRQALGQGPEFLTYFNYEAQQDKSGLPNDRFSAERPEGSISTLTIQRTEQRDSAMYRCASSLEVAESYNEQFFGPGTRLTVL.

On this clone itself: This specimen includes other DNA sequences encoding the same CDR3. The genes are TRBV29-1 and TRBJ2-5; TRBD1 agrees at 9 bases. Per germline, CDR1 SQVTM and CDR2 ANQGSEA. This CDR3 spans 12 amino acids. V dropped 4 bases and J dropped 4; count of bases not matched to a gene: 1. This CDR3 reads CSVGQGGETQYF. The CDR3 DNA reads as TGCAGCGTTGGACAGGGGGGAGAGACCCAGTACTTC.

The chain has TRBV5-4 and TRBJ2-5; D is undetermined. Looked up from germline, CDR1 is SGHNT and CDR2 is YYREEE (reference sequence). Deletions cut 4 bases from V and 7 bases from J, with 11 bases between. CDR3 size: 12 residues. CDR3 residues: CASSLEVGTQYF. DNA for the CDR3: TGTGCCAGCAGCCTCGAGGTGGGGACCCAGTACTTC.

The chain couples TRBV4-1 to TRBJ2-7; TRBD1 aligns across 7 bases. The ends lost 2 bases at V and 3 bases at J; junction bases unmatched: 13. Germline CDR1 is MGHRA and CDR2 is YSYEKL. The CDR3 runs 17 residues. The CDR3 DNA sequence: TGCGCCAGCAGCCAATCCTGGGGACAGACTGTGGGCTACGAGCAGTACTTC. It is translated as CASSQSWGQTVGYEQYF.

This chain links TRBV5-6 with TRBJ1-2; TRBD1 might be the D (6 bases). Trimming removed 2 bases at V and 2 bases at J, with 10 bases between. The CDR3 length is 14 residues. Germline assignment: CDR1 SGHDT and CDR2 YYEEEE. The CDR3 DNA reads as TGTGCCAGCAGCTTCGGACAGAACAACTATGGCTACACCTTC. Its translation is CASSFGQNNYGYTF.

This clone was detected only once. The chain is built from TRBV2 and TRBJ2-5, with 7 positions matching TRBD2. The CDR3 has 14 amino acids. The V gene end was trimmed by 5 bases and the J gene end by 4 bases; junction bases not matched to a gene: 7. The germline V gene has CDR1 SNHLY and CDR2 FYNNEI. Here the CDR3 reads CASSLLSGRETQYF. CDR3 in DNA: TGTGCCAGCAGTCTTCTTAGCGGGCGAGAGACCCAGTACTTC.

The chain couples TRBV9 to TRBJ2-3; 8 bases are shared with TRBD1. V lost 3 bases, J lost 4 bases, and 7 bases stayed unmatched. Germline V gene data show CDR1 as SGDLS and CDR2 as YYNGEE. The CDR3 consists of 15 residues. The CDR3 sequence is CASSAAQGAADTQYF. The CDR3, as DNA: TGTGCCAGCAGCGCTGCTCAGGGGGCCGCAGATACGCAGTATTTT.

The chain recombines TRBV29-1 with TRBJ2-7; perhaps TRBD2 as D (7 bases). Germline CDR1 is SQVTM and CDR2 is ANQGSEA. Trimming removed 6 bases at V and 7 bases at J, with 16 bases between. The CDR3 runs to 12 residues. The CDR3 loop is CSVRAGAGEQYF. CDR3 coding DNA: TGCAGCGTGAGGGCGGGGGCCGGGGAGCAGTACTTC.

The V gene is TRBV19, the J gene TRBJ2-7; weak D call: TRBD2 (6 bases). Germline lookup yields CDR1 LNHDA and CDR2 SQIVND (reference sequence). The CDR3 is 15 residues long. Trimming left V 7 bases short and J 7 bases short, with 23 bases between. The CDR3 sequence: CASTPSAGSLGEQYF. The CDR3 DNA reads TGTGCCAGTACCCCTTCGGCCGGGAGTCTGGGGGAGCAGTACTTC.

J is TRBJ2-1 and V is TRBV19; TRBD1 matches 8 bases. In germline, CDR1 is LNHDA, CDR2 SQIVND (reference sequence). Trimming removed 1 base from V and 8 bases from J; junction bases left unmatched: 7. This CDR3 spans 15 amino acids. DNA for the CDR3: TGTGCCAGTAGTATAGTGCAGGGGGCTTATTATGAGCAGTTCTTC. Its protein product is CASSIVQGAYYEQFF.

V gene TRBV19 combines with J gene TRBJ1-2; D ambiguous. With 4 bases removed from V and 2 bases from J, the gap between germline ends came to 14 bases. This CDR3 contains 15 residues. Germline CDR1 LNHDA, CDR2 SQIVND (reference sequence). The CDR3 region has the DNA TGTGCCAGTAGTACTCTGGGCGACACCAACTATGGCTACACCTTC. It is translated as CASSTLGDTNYGYTF.